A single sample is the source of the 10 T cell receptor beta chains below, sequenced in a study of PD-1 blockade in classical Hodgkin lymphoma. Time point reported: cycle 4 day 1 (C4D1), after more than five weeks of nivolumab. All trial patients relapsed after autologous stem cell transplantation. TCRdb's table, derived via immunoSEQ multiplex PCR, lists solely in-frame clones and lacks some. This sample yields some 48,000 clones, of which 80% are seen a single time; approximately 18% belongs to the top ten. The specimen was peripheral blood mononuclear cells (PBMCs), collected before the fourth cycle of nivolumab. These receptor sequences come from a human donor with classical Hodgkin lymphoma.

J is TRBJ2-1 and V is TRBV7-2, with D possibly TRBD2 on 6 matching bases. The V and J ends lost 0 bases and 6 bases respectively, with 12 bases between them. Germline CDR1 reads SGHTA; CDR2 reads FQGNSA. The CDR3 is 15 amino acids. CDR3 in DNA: TGTGCCAGCAGCTTAGCGGAATGGACTACCAATGAGCAGTTCTTC. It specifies CASSLAEWTTNEQFF. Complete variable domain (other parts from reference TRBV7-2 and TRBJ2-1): GAGVSQSPSNKVTEKGKDVELRCDPISGHTALYWYRQSLGQGLEFLIYFQGNSAPDKSGLPSDRFSAERTGGSVSTLTIQRTQQEDSAVYLCASSLAEWTTNEQFFGPGTRLTVL.

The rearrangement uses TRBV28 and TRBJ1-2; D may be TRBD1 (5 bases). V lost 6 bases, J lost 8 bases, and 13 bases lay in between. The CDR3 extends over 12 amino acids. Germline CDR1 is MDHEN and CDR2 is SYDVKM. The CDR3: CASSHRGVGYTF. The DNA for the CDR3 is TGTGCCAGCAGCCACCGGGGGGTGGGCTACACCTTC.

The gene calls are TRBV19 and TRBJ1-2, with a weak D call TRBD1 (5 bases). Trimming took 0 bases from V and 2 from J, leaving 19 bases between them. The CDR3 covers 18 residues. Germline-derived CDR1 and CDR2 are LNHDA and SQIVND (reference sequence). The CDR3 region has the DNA TGTGCCAGTAGTATAGATGGGGCCAGGCCAAGCGCAAACTATGGCTACACCTTC. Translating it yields CASSIDGARPSANYGYTF.

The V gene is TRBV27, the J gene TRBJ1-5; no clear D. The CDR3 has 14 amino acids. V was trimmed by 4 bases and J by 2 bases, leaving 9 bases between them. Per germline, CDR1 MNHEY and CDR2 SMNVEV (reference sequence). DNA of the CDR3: TGTGCCAGCAGTTCCGGGGTTGGCAATCAGCCCCAGCATTTT. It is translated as CASSSGVGNQPQHF.

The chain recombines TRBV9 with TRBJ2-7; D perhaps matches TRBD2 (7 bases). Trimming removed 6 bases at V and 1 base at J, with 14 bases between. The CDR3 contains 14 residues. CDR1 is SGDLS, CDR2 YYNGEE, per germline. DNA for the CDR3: TGTGCCAGCAACAGGGACGGGGGGTCCTACGAGCAGTACTTC. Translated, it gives CASNRDGGSYEQYF.

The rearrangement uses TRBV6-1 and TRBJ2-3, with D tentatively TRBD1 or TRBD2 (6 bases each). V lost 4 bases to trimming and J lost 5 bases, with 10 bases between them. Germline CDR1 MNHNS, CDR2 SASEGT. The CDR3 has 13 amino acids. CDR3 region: CASSAGGQDTQYF. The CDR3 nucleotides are TGTGCCAGCAGTGCCGGGGGCCAAGATACGCAGTATTTT.

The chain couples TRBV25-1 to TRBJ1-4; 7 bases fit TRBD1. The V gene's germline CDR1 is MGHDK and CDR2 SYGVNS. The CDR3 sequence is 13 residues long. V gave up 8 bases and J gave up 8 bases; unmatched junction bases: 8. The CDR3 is CASADRVGEKLFF. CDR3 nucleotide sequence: TGTGCCAGCGCCGACAGGGTGGGCGAAAAACTGTTTTTT.

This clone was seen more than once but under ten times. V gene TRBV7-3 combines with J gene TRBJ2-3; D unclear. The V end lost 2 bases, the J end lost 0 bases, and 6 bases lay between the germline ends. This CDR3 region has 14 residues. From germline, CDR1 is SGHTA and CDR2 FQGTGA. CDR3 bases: TGTGCCAGCAGCTTACAGTCAAGCACAGATACGCAGTATTTT. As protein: CASSLQSSTDTQYF.

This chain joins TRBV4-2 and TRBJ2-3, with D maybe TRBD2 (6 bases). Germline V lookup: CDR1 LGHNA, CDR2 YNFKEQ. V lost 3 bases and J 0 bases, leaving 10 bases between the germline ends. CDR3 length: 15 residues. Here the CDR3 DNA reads TGTGCCAGCAGCCAGTTGGGGGGAAGCACAGATACGCAGTATTTT. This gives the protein CASSQLGGSTDTQYF.

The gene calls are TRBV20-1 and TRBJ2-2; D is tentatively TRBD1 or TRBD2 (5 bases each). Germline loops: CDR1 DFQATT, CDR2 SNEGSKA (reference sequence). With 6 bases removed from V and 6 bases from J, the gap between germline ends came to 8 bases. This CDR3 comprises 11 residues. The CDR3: CSAKGPGELFF. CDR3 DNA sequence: TGCAGTGCCAAGGGACCCGGGGAGCTGTTTTTT.